This T cell receptor (beta chain) was identified during a study of cytomegalovirus exposure and HLA in healthy donors. Here immunoSEQ multiplex PCR was the method, and the copy in TCRdb shows in-frame clones only, minus some. The sample records 350,000 or so clones, approximately 90% being singletons. Note on this clone: Other nucleotide sequences from this sample produce the same CDR3.

Germline CDR1 SGHTA, CDR2 FQGNSA. V lost 1 base and J lost 1; bases outside the gene matches: 2. This CDR3 has 15 amino acids. The TCR was taken from a woman between 18 and 29 years old in good health and CMV-seronegative. The sequencing sample was made of PBMCs. The chain uses TRBV7-2 and TRBJ2-3; 7 bases map to TRBD2. This CDR3 is CASSLGGGGTDTQYF. CDR3 DNA: TGTGCCAGCAGCTTAGGGGGGGGGGGCACAGATACGCAGTATTTT.